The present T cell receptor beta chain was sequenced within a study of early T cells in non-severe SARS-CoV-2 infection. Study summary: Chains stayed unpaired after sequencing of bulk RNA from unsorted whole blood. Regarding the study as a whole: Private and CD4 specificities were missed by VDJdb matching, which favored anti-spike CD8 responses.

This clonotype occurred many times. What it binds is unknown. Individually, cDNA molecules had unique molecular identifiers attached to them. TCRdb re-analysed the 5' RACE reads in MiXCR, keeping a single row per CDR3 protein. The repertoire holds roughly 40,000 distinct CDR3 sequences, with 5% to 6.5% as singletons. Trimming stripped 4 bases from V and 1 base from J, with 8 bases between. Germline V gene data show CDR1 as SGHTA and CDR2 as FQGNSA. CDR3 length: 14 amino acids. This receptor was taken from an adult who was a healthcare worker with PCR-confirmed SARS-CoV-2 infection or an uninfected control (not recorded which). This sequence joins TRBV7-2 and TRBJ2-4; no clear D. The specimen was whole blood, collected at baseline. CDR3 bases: TGTGCCAGCAGCTCGTCACGGGCCAAAAACATTCAGTACTTC. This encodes CASSSSRAKNIQYF.